This entry is about one T cell receptor beta chain. As yet, its antigen is unknown. Other DNA sequences in the sample encode the same CDR3. This table comes from immunoSEQ multiplex PCR, and its TCRdb copy is limited to in-frame clones, with some not included. The top ten hold 0.1% to 0.15% of the sample, which has some 2 million clones, roughly 95% seen once. The data are from a study of shared clonotypes between healthy human individuals. Study-wide context: The people who gave samples were a couple of women and a few men aged 18 to 49. The study used three CD4 naive, three CD4 memory, two CD8 naive and one CD8 memory plate per donor.

All donors qualified as healthy HIV-negative adults and had experienced no recent acute infections or vaccinations. Study-level points and caveats: Naive subsets tended to show greater estimated richness than memory subsets.

This receptor was taken from a man aged 18-30 years in good health. Material: naive CD4+ T cells sorted from blood. The sample's subset: CD45RA+ positively selected.

CDR3 in DNA: TGCGCCAGCAGCCAGCAAGAGACCCAGTACTTC. Protein: CASSQQETQYF. V is TRBV5-1 and J is TRBJ2-5; the D is unclear. Germline CDR1 and CDR2: SGHRS and YFSETQ. CDR3 length equals 11 residues. The V end lost 4 bases, the J end lost 2 bases, and 3 bases lay between the germline ends.